In its sample, the clone carrying this T cell receptor (beta chain) was seen many times. Its antigen is unknown. This record belongs to a study of T cell repertoires in cytomegalovirus infection. This CDR3 contains 13 residues. Trimming pared 5 bases from V and 5 bases from J, leaving 12 bases between. In TCRdb, the reads were re-called with MiXCR into one record per CDR3 protein. Of some 150,000 distinct CDR3 sequences detected, roughly a third appear once; the ten largest clones hold about 50%. This receptor was obtained from a human donor in good health (CMV status not recorded). Some clones in this sample may be carry-over from other donors' samples. The rearrangement links TRBV12-3 or TRBV12-4 to TRBJ1-1; D unclear. Sequenced here: CD8+ T cells from cultured PBMCs, sampled from culture after CMV antigen stimulation. The CDR3 DNA reads as TGTGCCAGCAGTCTTATTGGGTCAACTGAAGCTTTCTTT. Translation gives CASSLIGSTEAFF.